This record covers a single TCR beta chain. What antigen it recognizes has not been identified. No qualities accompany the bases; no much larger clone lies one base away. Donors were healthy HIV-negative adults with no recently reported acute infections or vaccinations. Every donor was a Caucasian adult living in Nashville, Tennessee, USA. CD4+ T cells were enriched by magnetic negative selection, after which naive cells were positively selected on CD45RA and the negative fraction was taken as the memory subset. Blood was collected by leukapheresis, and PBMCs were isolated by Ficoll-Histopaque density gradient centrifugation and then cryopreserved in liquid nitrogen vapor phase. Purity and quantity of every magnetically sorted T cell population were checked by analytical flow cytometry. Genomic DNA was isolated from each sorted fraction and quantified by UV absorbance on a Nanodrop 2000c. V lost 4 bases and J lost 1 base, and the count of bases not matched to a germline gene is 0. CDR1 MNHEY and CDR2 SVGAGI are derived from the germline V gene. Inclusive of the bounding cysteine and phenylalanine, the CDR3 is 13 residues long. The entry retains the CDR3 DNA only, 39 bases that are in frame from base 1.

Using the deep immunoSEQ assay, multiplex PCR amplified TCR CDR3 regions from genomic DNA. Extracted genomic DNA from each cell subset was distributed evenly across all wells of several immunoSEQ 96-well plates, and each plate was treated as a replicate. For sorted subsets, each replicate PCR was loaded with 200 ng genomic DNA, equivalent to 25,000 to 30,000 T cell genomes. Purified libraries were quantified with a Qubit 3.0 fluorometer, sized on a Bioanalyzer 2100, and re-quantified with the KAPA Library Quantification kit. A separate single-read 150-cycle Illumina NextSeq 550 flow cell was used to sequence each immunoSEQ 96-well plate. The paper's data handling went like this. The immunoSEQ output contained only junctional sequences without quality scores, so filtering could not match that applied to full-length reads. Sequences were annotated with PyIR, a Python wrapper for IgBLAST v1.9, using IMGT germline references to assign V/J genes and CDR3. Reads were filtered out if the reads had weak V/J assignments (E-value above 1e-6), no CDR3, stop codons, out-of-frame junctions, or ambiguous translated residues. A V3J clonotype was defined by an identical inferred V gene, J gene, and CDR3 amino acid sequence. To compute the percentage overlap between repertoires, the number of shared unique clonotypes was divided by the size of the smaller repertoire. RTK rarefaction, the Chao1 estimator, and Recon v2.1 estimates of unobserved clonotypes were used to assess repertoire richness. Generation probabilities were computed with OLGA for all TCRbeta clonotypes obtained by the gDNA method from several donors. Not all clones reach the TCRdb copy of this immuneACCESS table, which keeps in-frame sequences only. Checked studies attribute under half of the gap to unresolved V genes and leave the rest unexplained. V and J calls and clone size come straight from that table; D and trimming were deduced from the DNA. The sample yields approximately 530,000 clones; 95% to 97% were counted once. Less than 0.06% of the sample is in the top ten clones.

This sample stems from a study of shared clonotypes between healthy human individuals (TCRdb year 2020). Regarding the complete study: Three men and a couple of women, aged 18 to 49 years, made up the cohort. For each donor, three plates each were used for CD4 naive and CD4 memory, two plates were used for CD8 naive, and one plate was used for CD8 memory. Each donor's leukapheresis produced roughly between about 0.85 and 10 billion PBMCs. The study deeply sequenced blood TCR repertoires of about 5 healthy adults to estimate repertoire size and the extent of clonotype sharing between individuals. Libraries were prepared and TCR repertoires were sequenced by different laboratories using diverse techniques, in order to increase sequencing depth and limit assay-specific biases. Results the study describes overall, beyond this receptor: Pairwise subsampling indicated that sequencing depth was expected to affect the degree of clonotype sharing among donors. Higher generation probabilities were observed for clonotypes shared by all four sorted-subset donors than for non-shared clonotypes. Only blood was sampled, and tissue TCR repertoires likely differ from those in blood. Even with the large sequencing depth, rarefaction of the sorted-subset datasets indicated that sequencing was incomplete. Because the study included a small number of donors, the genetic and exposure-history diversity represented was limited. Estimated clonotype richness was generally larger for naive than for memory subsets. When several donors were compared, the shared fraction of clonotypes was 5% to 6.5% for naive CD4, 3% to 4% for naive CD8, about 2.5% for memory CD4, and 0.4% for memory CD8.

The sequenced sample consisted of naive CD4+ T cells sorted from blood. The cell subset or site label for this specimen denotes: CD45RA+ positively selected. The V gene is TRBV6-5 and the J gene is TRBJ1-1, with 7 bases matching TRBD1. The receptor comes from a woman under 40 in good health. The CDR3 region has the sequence CASSWDRNTEAFF. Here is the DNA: TGTGCCAGCAGTTGGGACAGGAACACTGAAGCTTTCTTT.